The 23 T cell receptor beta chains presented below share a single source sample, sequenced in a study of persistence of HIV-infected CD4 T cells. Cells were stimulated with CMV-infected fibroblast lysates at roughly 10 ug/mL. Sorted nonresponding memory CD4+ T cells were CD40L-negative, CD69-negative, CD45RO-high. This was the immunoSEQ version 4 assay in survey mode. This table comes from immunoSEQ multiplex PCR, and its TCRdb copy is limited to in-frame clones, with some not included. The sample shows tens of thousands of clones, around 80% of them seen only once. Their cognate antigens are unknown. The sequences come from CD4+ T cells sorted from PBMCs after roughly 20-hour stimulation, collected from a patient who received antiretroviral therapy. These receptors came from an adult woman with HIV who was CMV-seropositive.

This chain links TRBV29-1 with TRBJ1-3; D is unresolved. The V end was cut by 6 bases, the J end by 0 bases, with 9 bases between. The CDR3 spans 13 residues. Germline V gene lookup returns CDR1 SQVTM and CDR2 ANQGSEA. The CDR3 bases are TGCAGCGTCTCAGAGAGCTCTGGAAACACCATATATTTT. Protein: CSVSESSGNTIYF.

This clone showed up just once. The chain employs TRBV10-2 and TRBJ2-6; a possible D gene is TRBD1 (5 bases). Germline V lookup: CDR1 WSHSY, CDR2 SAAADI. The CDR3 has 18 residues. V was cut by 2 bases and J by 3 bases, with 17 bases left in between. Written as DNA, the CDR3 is TGCGCCAGCAGTGAGCTTGGCAGGGTATCGTTTGGGGCCAACGTCCTGACTTTC. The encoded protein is CASSELGRVSFGANVLTF.

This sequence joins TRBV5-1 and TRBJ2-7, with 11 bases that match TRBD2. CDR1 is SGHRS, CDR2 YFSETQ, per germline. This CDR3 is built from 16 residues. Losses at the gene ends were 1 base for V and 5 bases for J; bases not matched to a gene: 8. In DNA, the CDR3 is TGCGCCAGCAGCTTGATCCCTAGCGGGGGGTCCCACGAGCAGTACTTC. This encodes CASSLIPSGGSHEQYF.

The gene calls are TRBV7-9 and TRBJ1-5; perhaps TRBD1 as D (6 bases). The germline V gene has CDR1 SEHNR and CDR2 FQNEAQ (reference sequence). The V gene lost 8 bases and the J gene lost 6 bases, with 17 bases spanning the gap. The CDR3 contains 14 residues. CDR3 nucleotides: TGTGCCAGCGGGGAAGCAGGGGATGGTCAGCCCCAGCATTTT. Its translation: CASGEAGDGQPQHF.

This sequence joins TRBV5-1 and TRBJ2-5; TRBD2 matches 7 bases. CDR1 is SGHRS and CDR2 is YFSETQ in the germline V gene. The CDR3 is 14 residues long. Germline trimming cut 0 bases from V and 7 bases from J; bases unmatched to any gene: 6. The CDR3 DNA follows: TGCGCCAGCAGCTTGGGCGGGACTACCAGGACCCAGTACTTC. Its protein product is CASSLGGTTRTQYF.

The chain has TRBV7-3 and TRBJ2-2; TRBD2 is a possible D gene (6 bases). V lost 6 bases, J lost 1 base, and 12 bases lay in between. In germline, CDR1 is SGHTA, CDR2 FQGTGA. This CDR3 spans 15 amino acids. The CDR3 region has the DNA TGTGCCAGCAGTCCTGCGCGGGGGAACACCGGGGAGCTGTTTTTT. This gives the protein CASSPARGNTGELFF.

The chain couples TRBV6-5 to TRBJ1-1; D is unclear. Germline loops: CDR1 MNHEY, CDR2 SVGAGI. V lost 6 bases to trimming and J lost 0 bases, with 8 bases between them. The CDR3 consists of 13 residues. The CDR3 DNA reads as TGTGCCAGCAGGATGACATTGAACACTGAAGCTTTCTTT. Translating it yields CASRMTLNTEAFF.

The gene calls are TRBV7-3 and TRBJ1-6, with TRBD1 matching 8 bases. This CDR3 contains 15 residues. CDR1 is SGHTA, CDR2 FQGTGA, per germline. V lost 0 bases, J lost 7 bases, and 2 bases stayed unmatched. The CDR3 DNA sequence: TGTGCCAGCAGCTTAACCGGGACAGGCAATTCACCCCTCCACTTT. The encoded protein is CASSLTGTGNSPLHF.

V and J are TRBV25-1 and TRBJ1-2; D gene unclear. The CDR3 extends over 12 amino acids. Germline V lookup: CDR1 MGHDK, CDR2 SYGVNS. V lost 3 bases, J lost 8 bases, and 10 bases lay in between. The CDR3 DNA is TGTGCCAGCAGTGATGGCCCCTGGGGCTACACCTTC. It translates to CASSDGPWGYTF.

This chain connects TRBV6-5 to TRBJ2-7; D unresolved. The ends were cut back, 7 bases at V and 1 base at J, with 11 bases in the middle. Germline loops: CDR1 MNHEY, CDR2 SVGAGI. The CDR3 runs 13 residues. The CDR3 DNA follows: TGTGCCAGCACCCCAGGCGGATCCTACGAGCAGTACTTC. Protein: CASTPGGSYEQYF.

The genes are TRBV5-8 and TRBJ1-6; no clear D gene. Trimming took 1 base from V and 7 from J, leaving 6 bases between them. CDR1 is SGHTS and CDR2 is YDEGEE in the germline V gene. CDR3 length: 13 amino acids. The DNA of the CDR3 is TGTGCCAGCAGCTTGCGGGCAAATTCACCCCTCCACTTT. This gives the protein CASSLRANSPLHF.

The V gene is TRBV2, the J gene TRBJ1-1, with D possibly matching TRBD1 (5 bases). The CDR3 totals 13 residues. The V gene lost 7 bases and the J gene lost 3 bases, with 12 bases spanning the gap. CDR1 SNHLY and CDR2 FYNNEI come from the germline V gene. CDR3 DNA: TGTGCCAGCACTTGGACAAAGGACACTGAAGCTTTCTTT. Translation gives CASTWTKDTEAFF.

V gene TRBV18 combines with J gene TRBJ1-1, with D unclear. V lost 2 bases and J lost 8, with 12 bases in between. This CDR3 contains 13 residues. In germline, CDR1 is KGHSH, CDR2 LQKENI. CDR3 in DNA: TGTGCCAGCTCACCAAGTAAGGAGAGGGAAGCTTTCTTT. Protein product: CASSPSKEREAFF.

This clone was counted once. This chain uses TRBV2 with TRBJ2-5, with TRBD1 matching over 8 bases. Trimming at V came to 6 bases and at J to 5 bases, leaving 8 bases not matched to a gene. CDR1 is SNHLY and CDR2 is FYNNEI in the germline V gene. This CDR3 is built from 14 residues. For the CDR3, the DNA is TGTGCCAGCAGGAGAGGACAGGGAAGCGAGACCCAGTACTTC. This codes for CASRRGQGSETQYF.

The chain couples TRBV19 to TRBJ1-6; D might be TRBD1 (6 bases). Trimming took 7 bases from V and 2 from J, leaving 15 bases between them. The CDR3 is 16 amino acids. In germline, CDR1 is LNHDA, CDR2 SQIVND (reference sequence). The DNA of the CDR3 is TGTGCCAGTACCCCTTTCGGGGGCGCCTATAATTCACCCCTCCACTTT. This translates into CASTPFGGAYNSPLHF.

The CDR3 loop reads CASSLSGRGQDTQYF. DNA for the CDR3: TGTGCCAGCAGTTTATCGGGCAGGGGTCAAGATACGCAGTATTTT. The gene calls are TRBV28 and TRBJ2-3; D possibly corresponds to TRBD1 (6 bases). The V gene lost 1 base and the J gene lost 5 bases, with 13 bases spanning the gap. CDR3 length equals 15 residues. Germline lookup yields CDR1 MDHEN and CDR2 SYDVKM.

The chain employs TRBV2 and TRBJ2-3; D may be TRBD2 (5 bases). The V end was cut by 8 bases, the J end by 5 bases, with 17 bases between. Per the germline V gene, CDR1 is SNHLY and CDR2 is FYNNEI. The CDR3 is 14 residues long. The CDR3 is CASRRGLGGDTQYF. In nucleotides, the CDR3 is TGTGCCAGCCGAAGAGGATTAGGAGGAGATACGCAGTATTTT.

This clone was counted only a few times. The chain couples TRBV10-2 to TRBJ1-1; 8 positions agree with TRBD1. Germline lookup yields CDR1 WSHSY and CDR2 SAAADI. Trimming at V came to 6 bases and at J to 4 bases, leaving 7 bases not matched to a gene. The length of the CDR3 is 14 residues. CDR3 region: CASRPTGAGTEAFF. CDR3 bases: TGCGCCAGCAGGCCGACAGGGGCGGGCACTGAAGCTTTCTTT.

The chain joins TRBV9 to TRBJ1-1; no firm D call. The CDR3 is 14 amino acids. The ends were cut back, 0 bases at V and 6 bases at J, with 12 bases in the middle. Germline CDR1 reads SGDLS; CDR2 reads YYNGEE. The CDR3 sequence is CASSVDVGRAEAFF. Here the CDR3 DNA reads TGTGCCAGCAGCGTAGATGTGGGTAGAGCTGAAGCTTTCTTT. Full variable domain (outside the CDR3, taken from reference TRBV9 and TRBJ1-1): DSGVTQTPKHLITATGQRVTLRCSPRSGDLSVYWYQQSLDQGLQFLIQYYNGEERAKGNILERFSAQQFPDLHSELNLSSLELGDSALYFCASSVDVGRAEAFFGQGTRLTVV.

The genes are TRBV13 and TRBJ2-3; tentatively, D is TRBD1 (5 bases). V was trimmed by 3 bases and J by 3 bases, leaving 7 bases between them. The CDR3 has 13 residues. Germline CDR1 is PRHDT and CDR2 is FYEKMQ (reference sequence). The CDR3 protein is CASSFQGTDTQYF. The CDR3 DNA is TGTGCCAGCAGCTTTCAGGGAACAGATACGCAGTATTTT.

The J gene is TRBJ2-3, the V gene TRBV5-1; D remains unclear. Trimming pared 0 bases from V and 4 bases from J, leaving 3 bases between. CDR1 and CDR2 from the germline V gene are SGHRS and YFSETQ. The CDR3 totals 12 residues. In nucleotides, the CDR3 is TGCGCCAGCAGCTTGGAAGCAGATACGCAGTATTTT. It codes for CASSLEADTQYF.

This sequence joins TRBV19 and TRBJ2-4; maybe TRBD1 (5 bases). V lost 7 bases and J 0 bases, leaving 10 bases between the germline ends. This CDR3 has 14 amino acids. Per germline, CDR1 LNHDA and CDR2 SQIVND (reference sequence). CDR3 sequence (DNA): TGTGCCAGTACCCAGGGTGGAGCCAAAAACATTCAGTACTTC. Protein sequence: CASTQGGAKNIQYF.

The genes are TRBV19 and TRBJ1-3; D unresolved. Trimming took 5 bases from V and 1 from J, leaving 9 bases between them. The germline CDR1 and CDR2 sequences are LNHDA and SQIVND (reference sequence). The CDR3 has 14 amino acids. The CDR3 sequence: CASSLSGSGNTIYF. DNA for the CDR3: TGTGCCAGTAGTTTATCGGGATCTGGAAACACCATATATTTT.